Listed below are T cell receptor beta chains from one sample, sequenced in a study of radiotherapy plus CTLA-4 blockade in lung cancer. Measured with immunoSEQ multiplex PCR; TCRdb has only the in-frame clones, and not every one. Here the sample spans about 53,000 clones, about 83% being singletons. The sample here was peripheral blood, taken from a patient treated with radiotherapy plus ipilimumab. The receptors come from a human donor with non-small cell lung cancer whose response to radiotherapy plus ipilimumab could not be evaluated. Both conserved end residues are part of each CDR3. The D gene is left open where the match is weak. For some rows the clone size is stated as once, few or many, or as a class when expanded; others skip it.

j_call,v_call,clone_size,d_call,cdr3_aa,cdr3_nt
TRBJ1-5,TRBV28,-,TRBD1,CASSPIKAGGRYSNQPQHF,TGTGCCAGCAGTCCGATTAAGGCAGGGGGGCGGTATAGCAATCAGCCCCAGCATTTT
TRBJ1-2,TRBV28,once,TRBD1,CASSFGDRSDGYTF,TGTGCCAGCAGTTTTGGGGACAGGTCGGATGGCTACACCTTC
TRBJ1-5,TRBV14,once,TRBD1,CASSQDCQIVNRDRGSGNNQPQHF,TGTGCCAGCAGCCAAGATTGCCAGATCGTTAACCGGGACAGGGGATCGGGAAACAATCAGCCCCAGCATTTT
TRBJ2-1,TRBV6-1,-,TRBD2,CASSEVGTSGLNEQFF,TGTGCCAGCAGTGAAGTCGGGACTAGCGGTTTGAATGAGCAGTTCTTC
TRBJ1-1,TRBV5-1,-,-,CASSLGPNTEAFF,TGCGCCAGCAGCTTGGGGCCTAACACTGAAGCTTTCTTT
TRBJ1-4,TRBV30,-,TRBD1,CAWNNRGGEEKLFF,TGTGCCTGGAATAACAGGGGGGGAGAAGAAAAACTGTTTTTT
TRBJ2-7,TRBV6-1,-,-,CASSEEARVRIYEQYF,TGTGCCAGCAGTGAAGAAGCCAGGGTCCGTATTTACGAGCAGTACTTC
TRBJ2-7,TRBV5-1,-,-,CASSLGGGYEQYF,TGCGCCAGCAGCTTGGGAGGGGGCTACGAGCAGTACTTC
TRBJ1-1,TRBV29-1,-,-,CSVEPVTEAFF,TGCAGCGTTGAACCGGTCACTGAAGCTTTCTTT
TRBJ2-4,TRBV7-3,-,-,CASSLTAENIQYF,TGTGCCAGCAGCCTCACAGCTGAGAACATTCAGTACTTC
TRBJ2-1,TRBV7-6,-,-,CASSLVREDEQFF,TGTGCCAGCAGCTTAGTGAGGGAAGATGAGCAGTTCTTC
TRBJ1-2,TRBV5-1,-,-,CASSRQDSDGYTF,TGCGCCAGCAGCAGGCAAGACAGCGATGGCTACACCTTC
TRBJ2-2,TRBV7-2,-,TRBD2,CASSLVPSGITGELFF,TGTGCCAGCAGCTTAGTCCCTAGCGGGATTACCGGGGAGCTGTTTTTT
TRBJ2-7,TRBV28,-,TRBD1,CASSLRAGGQYF,TGTGCCAGCAGTTTAAGGGCAGGGGGGCAGTACTTC
TRBJ2-7,TRBV19,-,TRBD2,CASSVLLAGEQYF,TGTGCCAGTAGTGTGTTACTAGCGGGCGAGCAGTACTTC
TRBJ1-4,TRBV28,once,-,CASSFGGGNEKLFF,TGTGCCAGCAGTTTTGGGGGGGGTAATGAAAAACTGTTTTTT
TRBJ2-7,TRBV30,-,TRBD1,CAWDRGPAYEQYF,TGTGCCTGGGACAGGGGGCCTGCCTACGAGCAGTACTTC
TRBJ2-1,TRBV4-3,once,-,CASSQEAGNEQFF,TGCGCCAGCAGCCAAGAAGCTGGCAATGAGCAGTTCTTC
TRBJ2-6,TRBV29-1,-,-,CSVEVYTGTGANVLTF,TGCAGCGTTGAGGTTTATACAGGAACTGGGGCCAACGTCCTGACTTTC
TRBJ2-1,TRBV27,-,-,CASSLYQGHEQFF,TGTGCCAGCAGTTTATATCAGGGGCATGAGCAGTTCTTC
TRBJ1-6,TRBV6-6,-,-,CASSNPRGSGTPLHF,TGTGCCAGCAGCAACCCGAGAGGGTCAGGTACACCCCTCCACTTT
TRBJ1-1,TRBV7-9,-,-,CASSTLGQNTEAFF,TGTGCCAGCAGTACTCTGGGCCAGAACACTGAAGCTTTCTTT
TRBJ2-7,TRBV7-9,-,-,CASSPRGGYEQYF,TGTGCCAGCAGCCCCAGGGGTGGTTACGAGCAGTACTTC
TRBJ1-2,TRBV18,-,-,CASSPMTVYGYTF,TGTGCCAGCTCACCTATGACAGTATATGGCTACACCTTC
TRBJ1-1,TRBV10-3,-,-,CAISDRGWATEAFF,TGTGCCATCAGTGACCGGGGGTGGGCCACTGAAGCTTTCTTT
TRBJ2-7,TRBV20-1,-,-,CSAPAGYEQYF,TGCAGTGCCCCTGCGGGCTACGAGCAGTACTTC
TRBJ2-1,TRBV7-3,-,-,CASRLRSIDNEQFF,TGTGCCAGCCGACTAAGAAGTATCGACAATGAGCAGTTCTTC
TRBJ2-1,TRBV7-3,-,-,CASSLDPSSYNEQFF,TGTGCCAGCAGCTTAGACCCTAGCTCCTACAATGAGCAGTTCTTC
TRBJ2-3,TRBV30,-,-,CAWSEGDGQDTQYF,TGTGCCTGGAGTGAGGGGGACGGGCAAGATACGCAGTATTTT